One and the same sample provided the 8 T cell receptor beta chains below, sequenced in a study of CD8+ T cells in alopecia areata. Described treatment: oral pan-JAK inhibitor, 5-10 mg twice daily. RNA, once extracted, was reverse transcribed into cDNA for use as the sequencing template. Method: immunoSEQ multiplex PCR; TCRdb's copy keeps in-frame clones and lacks some. The sample has about 120,000 clones; more than 45% are singletons. The sample here was CD4+ T cells sorted from blood, taken at week 4, from a patient treated with tofacitinib. The receptors were gathered from a human donor with alopecia areata.

This clone is medium-sized by share. The CDR3 coding sequence is TGCGCCAGCAGCCGACCGGGACAAGAAGCTTTCTTT. It codes for CASSRPGQEAFF. The chain recombines TRBV4-1 with TRBJ1-1; TRBD1 is a possible D gene (6 bases). Germline values: CDR1 MGHRA, CDR2 YSYEKL. The CDR3 runs 12 residues. Trimming stripped 4 bases from V and 8 bases from J, with 11 bases between.

In this sample, this clone turned up once. V usage is TRBV5-1 and J usage is TRBJ1-2; 7 bases are a match to TRBD1. The V and J ends lost 2 bases and 0 bases, in that order; junction bases with no gene match: 1. This CDR3 contains 14 residues. The V gene's germline CDR1 is SGHRS and CDR2 YFSETQ. The CDR3 reads CASSFGQANYGYTF. The CDR3 nucleotides read TGCGCCAGCAGCTTCGGACAGGCTAACTATGGCTACACCTTC.

This clone was detected a few times. The chain couples TRBV29-1 to TRBJ2-5, with 12 bases that match TRBD2. The trim removed 6 bases at V and 2 bases at J, leaving 4 bases unmatched. Germline loops: CDR1 SQVTM, CDR2 ANQGSEA. There are 14 residues in the CDR3. The CDR3 here is CSVAGLAGQETQYF. As DNA, the CDR3 is TGCAGCGTAGCTGGACTAGCGGGACAAGAGACCCAGTACTTC.

This rearrangement joins TRBV10-3 to TRBJ2-7; 8 positions match TRBD1. The V segment lost 6 bases and the J segment 5 bases; nucleotides outside the gene matches: 9. The V gene's germline CDR1 is ENHRY and CDR2 SYGVKD. The length of the CDR3 is 14 residues. Here the CDR3 reads CAISERTGQDEQYF. CDR3 sequence (DNA): TGTGCCATCAGCGAGCGGACAGGGCAGGACGAGCAGTACTTC.

The rearrangement uses TRBV25-1 and TRBJ2-7; the D is unclear. The CDR3 covers 13 residues. V lost 4 bases to trimming and J lost 3 bases, with 10 bases between them. Looked up from germline, CDR1 is MGHDK and CDR2 is SYGVNS. This chain's CDR3 is CASSGADFYEQYF. As DNA, the CDR3 is TGTGCCAGCAGTGGGGCGGATTTCTACGAGCAGTACTTC.

V and J are TRBV11-1 and TRBJ1-2; D is possibly TRBD1 (5 bases). CDR1 is SGHAT and CDR2 is FQDESV in the germline V gene (reference sequence). This CDR3 has 13 amino acids. Deletions cut 5 bases from V and 8 bases from J, with 15 bases between. The CDR3 nucleotides are TGTGCCAGCAGCCCCTCAGACAGCAGGGGCTACACCTTC. Translation: CASSPSDSRGYTF. Supplemented by reference TRBV11-1 and TRBJ1-2, the full variable domain reads EAEVAQSPRYKITEKSQAVAFWCDPISGHATLYWYRQILGQGPELLVQFQDESVVDDSQLPKDRFSAERLKGVDSTLKIQPAELGDSAMYLCASSPSDSRGYTFGSGTRLTVV.

This clone was found a few times. The gene calls are TRBV18 and TRBJ1-6; TRBD1 is a possible D gene (5 bases). This CDR3 is built from 15 residues. V was clipped by 2 bases and J by 5 bases, with 10 bases between them. CDR1 and CDR2 from the germline V gene are KGHSH and LQKENI. CDR3 loop: CASSPMTVDNSPLHF. Written as DNA, the CDR3 is TGTGCCAGCTCACCAATGACAGTGGATAATTCACCCCTCCACTTT. Combining the CDR3 with reference TRBV18 and TRBJ1-6 gives the whole variable domain NAGVMQNPRHLVRRRGQEARLRCSPMKGHSHVYWYRQLPEEGLKFMVYLQKENIIDESGMPKERFSAEFPKEGPSILRIQQVVRGDSAAYFCASSPMTVDNSPLHFGNGTRLTVT.

This clone was seen once. The DNA of the CDR3 is TGTGCCAGCAGTCTACAGGACTATGGCTACACCTTC. It is translated as CASSLQDYGYTF. This chain connects TRBV9 to TRBJ1-2; D may be TRBD1 (5 bases). The germline CDR1 and CDR2 sequences are SGDLS and YYNGEE. CDR3 size: 12 residues. Trimming pared 5 bases from V and 3 bases from J, leaving 8 bases between.